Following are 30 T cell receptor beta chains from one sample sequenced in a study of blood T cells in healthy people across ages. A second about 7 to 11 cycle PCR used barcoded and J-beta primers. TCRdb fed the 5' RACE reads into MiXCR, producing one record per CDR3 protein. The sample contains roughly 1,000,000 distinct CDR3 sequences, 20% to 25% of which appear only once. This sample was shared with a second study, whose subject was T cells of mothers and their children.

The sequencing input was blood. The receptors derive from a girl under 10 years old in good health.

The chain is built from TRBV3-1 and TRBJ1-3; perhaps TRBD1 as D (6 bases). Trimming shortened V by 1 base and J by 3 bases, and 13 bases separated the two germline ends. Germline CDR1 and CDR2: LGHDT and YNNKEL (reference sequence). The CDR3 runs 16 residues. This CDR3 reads CASSQVQGSDGNTIYF. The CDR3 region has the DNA TGTGCCAGCAGCCAAGTCCAGGGGTCGGATGGAAACACCATATATTTT.

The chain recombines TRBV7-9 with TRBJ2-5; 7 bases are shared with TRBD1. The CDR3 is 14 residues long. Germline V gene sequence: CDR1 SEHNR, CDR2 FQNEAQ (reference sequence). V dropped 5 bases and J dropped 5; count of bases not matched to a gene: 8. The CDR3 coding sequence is TGTGCCAGCAGCAAACAGGGGAGAGCGGAGACCCAGTACTTC. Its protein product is CASSKQGRAETQYF.

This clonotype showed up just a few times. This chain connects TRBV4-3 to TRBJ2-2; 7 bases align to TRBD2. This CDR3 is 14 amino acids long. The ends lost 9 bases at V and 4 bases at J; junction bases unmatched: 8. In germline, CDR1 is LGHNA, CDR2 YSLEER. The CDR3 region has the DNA TGCGCCAGTTCACCGGGACTAAGCACCGGGGAGCTGTTTTTT. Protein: CASSPGLSTGELFF.

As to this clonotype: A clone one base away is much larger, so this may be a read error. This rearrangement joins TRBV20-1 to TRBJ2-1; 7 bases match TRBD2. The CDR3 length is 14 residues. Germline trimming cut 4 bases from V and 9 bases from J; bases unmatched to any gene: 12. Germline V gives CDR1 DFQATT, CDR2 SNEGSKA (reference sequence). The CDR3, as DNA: TGCAGTGCTATGGCCGTGGGCGGGGGAACTGAGCAGTTCTTC. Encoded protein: CSAMAVGGGTEQFF.

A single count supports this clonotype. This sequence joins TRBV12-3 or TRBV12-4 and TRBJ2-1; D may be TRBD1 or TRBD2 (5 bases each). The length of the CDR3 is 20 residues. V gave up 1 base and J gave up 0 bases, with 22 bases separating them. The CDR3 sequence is CASSLGAPGRAGGSYNEQFF. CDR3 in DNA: TGTGCCAGCAGTTTAGGGGCACCAGGGCGGGCTGGGGGCTCCTACAATGAGCAGTTCTTC.

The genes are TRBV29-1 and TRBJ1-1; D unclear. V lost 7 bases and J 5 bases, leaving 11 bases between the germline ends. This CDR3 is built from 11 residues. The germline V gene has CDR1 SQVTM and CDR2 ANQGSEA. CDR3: CSAEWETEAFF. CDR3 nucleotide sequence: TGCAGCGCGGAGTGGGAGACTGAAGCTTTCTTT.

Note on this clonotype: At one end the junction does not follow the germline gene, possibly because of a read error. CDR3 loop: CASSDQVLNTEAIF. As DNA, the CDR3 is TGTGCCAGCAGTGATCAGGTCCTGAACACTGAAGCTATCTTT. The chain links TRBV6-1 to TRBJ1-1; D gene unclear. The CDR3 is 14 amino acids. The germline V gene encodes CDR1 MNHNS and CDR2 SASEGT.

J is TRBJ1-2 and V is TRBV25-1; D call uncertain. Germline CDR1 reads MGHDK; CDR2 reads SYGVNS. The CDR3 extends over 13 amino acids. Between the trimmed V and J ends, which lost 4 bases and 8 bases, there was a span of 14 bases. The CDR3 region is CASSGSHLGGYTF. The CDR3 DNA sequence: TGTGCCAGCAGTGGAAGCCACCTAGGAGGCTACACCTTC.

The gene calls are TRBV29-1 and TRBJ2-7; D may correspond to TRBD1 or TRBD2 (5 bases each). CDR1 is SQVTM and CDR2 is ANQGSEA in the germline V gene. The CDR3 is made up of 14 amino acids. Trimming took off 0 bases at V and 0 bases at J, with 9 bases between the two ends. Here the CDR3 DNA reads TGCAGCGTTGAAGATCGGGGCGGCTCCTACGAGCAGTACTTC. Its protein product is CSVEDRGGSYEQYF.

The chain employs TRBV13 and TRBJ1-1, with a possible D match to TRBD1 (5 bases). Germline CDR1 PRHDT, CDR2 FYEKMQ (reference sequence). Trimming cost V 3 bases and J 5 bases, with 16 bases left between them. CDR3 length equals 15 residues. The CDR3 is CASSLGNYGGTEAFF. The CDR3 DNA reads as TGTGCCAGCAGCTTGGGCAACTACGGGGGGACTGAAGCTTTCTTT.

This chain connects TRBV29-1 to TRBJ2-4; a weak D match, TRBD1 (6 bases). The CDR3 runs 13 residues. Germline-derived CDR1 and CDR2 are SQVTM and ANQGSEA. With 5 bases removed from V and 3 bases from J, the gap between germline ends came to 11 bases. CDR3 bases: TGCAGCGTTATACAGGGTGTCAAAAACATTCAGTACTTC. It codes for CSVIQGVKNIQYF.

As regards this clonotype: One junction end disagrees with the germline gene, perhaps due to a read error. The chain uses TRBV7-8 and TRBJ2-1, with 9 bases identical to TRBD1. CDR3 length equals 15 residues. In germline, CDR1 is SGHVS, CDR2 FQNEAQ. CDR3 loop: CASSPRGQGYDEQFF. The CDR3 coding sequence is TGTGCCAGCAGCCCCAGGGGACAGGGCTACGATGAGCAGTTCTTC.

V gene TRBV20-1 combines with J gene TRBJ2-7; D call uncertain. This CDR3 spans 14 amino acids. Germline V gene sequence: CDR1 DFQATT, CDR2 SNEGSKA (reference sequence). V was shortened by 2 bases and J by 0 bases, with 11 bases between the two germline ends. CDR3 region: CSARSSGYSYEQYF. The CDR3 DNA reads TGCAGTGCTAGATCATCGGGCTACTCCTACGAGCAGTACTTC.

The CDR3 region has the DNA TGTGCCAGCAGTTACTCCGGGACAGCTCCCAAGACCCAGTACTTC. Protein: CASSYSGTAPKTQYF. The chain carries TRBV6-5 and TRBJ2-1; 7 bases agree with TRBD1. TRBJ2-5 explains the end of the DNA better; the J call may be wrong. CDR1 is MNHEY and CDR2 is SVGAGI in the germline V gene. This CDR3 is built from 15 residues.

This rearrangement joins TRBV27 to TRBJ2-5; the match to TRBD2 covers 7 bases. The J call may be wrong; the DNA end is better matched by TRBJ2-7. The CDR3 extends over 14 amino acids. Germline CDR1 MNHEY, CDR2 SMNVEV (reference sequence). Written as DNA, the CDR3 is TGTGCCAGCCAGGAGAGGGAGGGCCAAATCGAGCAGTACTTC. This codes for CASQEREGQIEQYF.

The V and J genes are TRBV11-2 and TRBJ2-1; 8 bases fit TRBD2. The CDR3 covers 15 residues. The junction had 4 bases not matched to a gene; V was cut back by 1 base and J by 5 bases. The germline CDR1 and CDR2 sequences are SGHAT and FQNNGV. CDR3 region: CASSLAGGKHNEQFF. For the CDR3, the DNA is TGTGCCAGCAGCTTAGCGGGAGGGAAACACAATGAGCAGTTCTTC.

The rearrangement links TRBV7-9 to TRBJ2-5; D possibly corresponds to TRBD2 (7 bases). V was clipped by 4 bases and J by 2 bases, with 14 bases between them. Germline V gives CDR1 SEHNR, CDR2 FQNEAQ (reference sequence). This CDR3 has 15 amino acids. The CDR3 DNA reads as TGTGCCAGCAGCTCTTGGGGGGGCAGTCAAGAGACCCAGTACTTC. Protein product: CASSSWGGSQETQYF.

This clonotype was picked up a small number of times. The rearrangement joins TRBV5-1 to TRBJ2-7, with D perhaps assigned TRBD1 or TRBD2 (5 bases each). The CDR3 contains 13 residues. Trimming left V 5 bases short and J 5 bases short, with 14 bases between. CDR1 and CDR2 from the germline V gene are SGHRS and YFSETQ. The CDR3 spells CASSRTGRNEQYF. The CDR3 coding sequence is TGCGCCAGCAGTCGGACGGGGCGTAACGAGCAGTACTTC.

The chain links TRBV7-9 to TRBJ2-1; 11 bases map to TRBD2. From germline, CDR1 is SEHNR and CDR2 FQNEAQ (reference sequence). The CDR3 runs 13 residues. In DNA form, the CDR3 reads TGTGTCTTGACTAGCGGGACCTACAATGAGCAGTTCTTC. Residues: CVLTSGTYNEQFF.

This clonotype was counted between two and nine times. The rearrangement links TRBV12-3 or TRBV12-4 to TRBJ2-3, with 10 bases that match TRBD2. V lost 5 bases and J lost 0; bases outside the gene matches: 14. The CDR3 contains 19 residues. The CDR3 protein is CASSPFRTSGGLSTDTQYF. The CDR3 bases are TGTGCCAGCAGTCCCTTCAGGACTAGCGGCGGGCTTAGCACAGATACGCAGTATTTT.

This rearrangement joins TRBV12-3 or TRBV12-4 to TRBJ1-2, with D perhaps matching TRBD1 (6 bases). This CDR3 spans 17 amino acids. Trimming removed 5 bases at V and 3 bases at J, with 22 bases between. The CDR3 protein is CASSALGQGSKDYGYTF. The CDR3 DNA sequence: TGTGCCAGCAGTGCCCTCGGCCAGGGGAGTAAAGACTATGGCTACACCTTC.

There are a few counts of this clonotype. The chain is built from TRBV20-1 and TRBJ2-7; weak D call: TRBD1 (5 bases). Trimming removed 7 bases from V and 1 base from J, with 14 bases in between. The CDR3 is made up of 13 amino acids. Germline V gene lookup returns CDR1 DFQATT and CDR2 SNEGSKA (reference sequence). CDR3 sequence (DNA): TGCAGTGTGTTCCAGGGCCTATCCTACGAGCAGTACTTC. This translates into CSVFQGLSYEQYF.

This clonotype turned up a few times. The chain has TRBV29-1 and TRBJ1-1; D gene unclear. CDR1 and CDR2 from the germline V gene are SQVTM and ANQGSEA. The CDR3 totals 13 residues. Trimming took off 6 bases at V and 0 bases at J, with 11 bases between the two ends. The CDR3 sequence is CSVKALMNTEAFF. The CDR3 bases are TGCAGCGTGAAGGCCCTTATGAACACTGAAGCTTTCTTT.

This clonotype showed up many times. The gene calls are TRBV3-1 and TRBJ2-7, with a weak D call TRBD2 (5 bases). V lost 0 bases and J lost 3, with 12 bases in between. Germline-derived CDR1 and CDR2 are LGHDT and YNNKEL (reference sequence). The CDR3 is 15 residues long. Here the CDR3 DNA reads TGTGCCAGCAGCCAAGAAAGTAATAGCGTCTACGAGCAGTACTTC. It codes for CASSQESNSVYEQYF.

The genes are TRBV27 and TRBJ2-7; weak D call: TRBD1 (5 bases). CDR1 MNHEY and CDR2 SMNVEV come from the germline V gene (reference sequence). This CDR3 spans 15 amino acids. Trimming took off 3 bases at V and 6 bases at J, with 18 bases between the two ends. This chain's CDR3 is CASSLLSETVREQYF. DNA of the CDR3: TGTGCCAGCAGTTTGCTATCCGAGACAGTACGCGAGCAGTACTTC.

For the CDR3, the DNA is TGTGCCAGCAGCTCGGGACTAGGTACCGATGAGCAGTTCTTC. Residues: CASSSGLGTDEQFF. The chain has TRBV11-2 and TRBJ2-1; 8 bases line up with TRBD2. There are 14 residues in the CDR3. J was trimmed by 8 bases and V by 4 bases; bases with no gene match: 7. Germline assignment: CDR1 SGHAT and CDR2 FQNNGV.

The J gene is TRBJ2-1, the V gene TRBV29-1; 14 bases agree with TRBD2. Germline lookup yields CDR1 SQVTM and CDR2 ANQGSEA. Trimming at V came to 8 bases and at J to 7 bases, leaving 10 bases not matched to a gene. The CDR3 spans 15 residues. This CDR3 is CSLGLAGGPGNEQFF. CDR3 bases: TGCAGCCTTGGACTAGCGGGAGGTCCGGGGAATGAGCAGTTCTTC.

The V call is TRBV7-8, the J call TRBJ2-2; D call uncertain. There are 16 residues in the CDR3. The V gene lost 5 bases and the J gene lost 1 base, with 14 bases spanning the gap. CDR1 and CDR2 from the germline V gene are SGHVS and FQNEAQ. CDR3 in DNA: TGTGCCAGCAGCCCCGACGTTCACCTGAACACCGGGGAGCTGTTTTTT. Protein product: CASSPDVHLNTGELFF.

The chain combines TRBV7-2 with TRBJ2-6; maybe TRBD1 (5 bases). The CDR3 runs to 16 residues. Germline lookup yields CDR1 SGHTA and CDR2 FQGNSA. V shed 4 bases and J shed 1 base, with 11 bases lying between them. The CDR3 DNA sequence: TGTGCCAGCAGCTATTCAAGACAGTCTGGGGCCAACGTCCTGACTTTC. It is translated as CASSYSRQSGANVLTF. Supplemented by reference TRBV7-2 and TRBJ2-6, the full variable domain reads GAGVSQSPSNKVTEKGKDVELRCDPISGHTALYWYRQSLGQGLEFLIYFQGNSAPDKSGLPSDRFSAERTGGSVSTLTIQRTQQEDSAVYLCASSYSRQSGANVLTFGAGSRLTVL.

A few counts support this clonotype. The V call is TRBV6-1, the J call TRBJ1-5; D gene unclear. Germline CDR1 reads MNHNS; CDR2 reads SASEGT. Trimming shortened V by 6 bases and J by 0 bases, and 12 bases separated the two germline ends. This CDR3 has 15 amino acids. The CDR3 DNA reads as TGTGCCAGCAGCCCCAGTGATAATAGCAATCAGCCCCAGCATTTT. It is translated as CASSPSDNSNQPQHF.